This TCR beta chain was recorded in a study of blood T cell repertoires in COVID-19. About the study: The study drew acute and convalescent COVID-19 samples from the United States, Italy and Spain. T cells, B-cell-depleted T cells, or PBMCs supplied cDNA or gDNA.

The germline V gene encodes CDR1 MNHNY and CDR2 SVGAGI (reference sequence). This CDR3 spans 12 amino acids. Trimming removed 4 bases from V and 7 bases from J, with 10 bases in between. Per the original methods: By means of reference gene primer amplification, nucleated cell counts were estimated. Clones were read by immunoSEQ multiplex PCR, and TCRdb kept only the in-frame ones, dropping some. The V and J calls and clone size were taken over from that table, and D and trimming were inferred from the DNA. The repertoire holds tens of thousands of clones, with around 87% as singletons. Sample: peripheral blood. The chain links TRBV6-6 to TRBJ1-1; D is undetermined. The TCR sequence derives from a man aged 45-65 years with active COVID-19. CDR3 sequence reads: CASSSMTNEAFF. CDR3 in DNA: TGTGCCAGCAGTTCTATGACAAATGAAGCTTTCTTT.